Listed below are T cell receptor beta chains from one sample, sequenced in a study of blood T cells in healthy people across ages. From the 5' RACE reads, TCRdb called clonotypes with MiXCR, one entry per CDR3 protein. The table has 600,000 or so distinct CDR3 sequences, about 30% seen once. Material: blood. All receptors derive from a woman older than 75 in good health. The CDR3 runs from the conserved cysteine through the conserved F or W. D genes are given only for firm matches. Some rows mark clone size as missing; the rest say once, few, many or name a class of expanded clone.

j_gene	len	abundance	d_gene	v_gene	CDR3nt	CDR3aa
TRBJ1-5	13	NA	NA	TRBV12-3/TRBV12-4	TGTGCCAGCAGTCCGGCCGAGAATCAGCCCCAGCATTTT	CASSPAENQPQHF
TRBJ2-4	14	many	TRBD1	TRBV2	TGTGCCAGCAGTGCCGACAGGGGGGCTAACATTCAGTACTTC	CASSADRGANIQYF
TRBJ2-7	16	many	NA	TRBV6-2/TRBV6-3	TGTGCCAGCAGTTACTCGATGACTCCCAACTCCTACGAGCAGTACTTC	CASSYSMTPNSYEQYF
TRBJ2-7	13	NA	NA	TRBV5-1	TGCGCCAGCACCTCAGGGGTCTCCTACGAGCAGTACTTC	CASTSGVSYEQYF
TRBJ1-1	14	NA	NA	TRBV6-1	TGTGCCAGCAGTGAATTTACAGGGAACACTGAAGCTTTCTTT	CASSEFTGNTEAFF
TRBJ1-2	15	many	TRBD1	TRBV5-1	TGCGCCAGCAACACACAGGGGGGCAGGAACTATGGCTACACCTTC	CASNTQGGRNYGYTF
TRBJ2-5	16	many	NA	TRBV12-3/TRBV12-4	TGTGCCAGCAGTTTGTGGATAGGTAGGATTCAAGAGACCCAGTACTTC	CASSLWIGRIQETQYF
TRBJ2-3	16	many	NA	TRBV29-1	TGCAGCGTTGAAGATCTTGGAGGGGCAGGCACAGATACGCAGTATTTT	CSVEDLGGAGTDTQYF
TRBJ2-2	15	many	NA	TRBV5-1	TGCGCCAGCAGCTCCAGGGGCCAGAACACCGGGGAGCTGTTTTTT	CASSSRGQNTGELFF
TRBJ2-1	14	few	NA	TRBV5-8	TGTGCCAGCAGCTTGGGGGCTTATGGCAATGAGCAGTTCTTC	CASSLGAYGNEQFF
TRBJ2-7	12	NA	NA	TRBV5-5	TGTGCCAGCAGCTTACAAGAGTACGAGCAGTACTTC	CASSLQEYEQYF
TRBJ1-1	15	many	NA	TRBV7-9	TGTGCCAGCAGCTACGTTTGGACGGTGAACACTGAAGCTTTCTTT	CASSYVWTVNTEAFF
TRBJ2-7	14	few	NA	TRBV11-3	TGTGCCAGCAGCTCGAGCGCAGGGGTTGGCGAGCAGTACTTC	CASSSSAGVGEQYF
TRBJ1-1	14	few	NA	TRBV5-4	TGTGCCAGCAGCTTGGACGGGGGGAGAGCTGAAGCTTTCTTT	CASSLDGGRAEAFF
TRBJ2-6	18	NA	NA	TRBV10-2	TGCGCCAGCAGTGAGTCGGCAGGGTTAGGCTCTGGGGCCAACGTCCTGACTTTC	CASSESAGLGSGANVLTF
TRBJ1-1	15	few	NA	TRBV15	TGTGCCACCAGCAGAGGTGGGCAGATGAACACTGAAGCTTTCTTT	CATSRGGQMNTEAFF
TRBJ1-5	14	many	NA	TRBV30	TGTGCCTGGAGTGTACTAAGGGGTAGTCAGCCCCAGCATTTT	CAWSVLRGSQPQHF
TRBJ1-4	14	NA	NA	TRBV7-9	TGTGCCAGCAGCCCAACAGGGAGAAATGAAAAACTGTTTTTT	CASSPTGRNEKLFF
TRBJ2-1	16	many	TRBD2	TRBV5-4	TGTGCCAGCAGCTTCCCGCGGGGGGCCTCCTACAATGAGCAGTTCTTC	CASSFPRGASYNEQFF
TRBJ1-4	15	NA	TRBD1	TRBV4-1	TGCGCCAGCAGCCTCCAGGGGGAGTTGAGTGAAAAACTGTTTTTT	CASSLQGELSEKLFF
TRBJ2-6	17	NA	NA	TRBV2	TGTGCCAGCAGTAAGATCTTAGACAGCTCTGGGGCCAACGTCCTGACTTTC	CASSKILDSSGANVLTF
TRBJ2-1	19	NA	NA	TRBV4-1	TGCGCCAGCAGCCAAGCGCAGCAGAGTGGGCTAGCAAGCTACAATGAGCAGTTCTTC	CASSQAQQSGLASYNEQFF
TRBJ2-3	15	NA	NA	TRBV7-2	TGTGCCAGCAGCTTAGGGCCGGACGGCACAGACACGCAGGATTTT	CASSLGPDGTDTQDF
TRBJ1-5	16	many	NA	TRBV18	TGTGCCAGCTCACCAGGCCGGGAAAATAGCAATCAGCCCCAGCATTTT	CASSPGRENSNQPQHF
TRBJ2-3	14	many	TRBD2	TRBV5-1	TGCGCCAGCAGCTTGTCCCTAGCGGGGGACACGCAGTATTTT	CASSLSLAGDTQYF
TRBJ2-7	18	few	TRBD2	TRBV4-2	TGTGCCAGCAGCCAAGATACCCGGAATAGCGGGGACGTCAACGAGCAGTACTTC	CASSQDTRNSGDVNEQYF
TRBJ2-1	15	NA	NA	TRBV5-1	TGCGCCAGCAGCTTTAGACAGGCGAACTACAATGAGCAGTTCTTC	CASSFRQANYNEQFF
TRBJ2-7	15	NA	TRBD1	TRBV24-1	TGTGCCACCAGTGATCCCGCACAGGGGTCGGGCGCCCAGTACTTC	CATSDPAQGSGAQYF
TRBJ2-7	16	NA	TRBD1	TRBV30	TGTGCCTGGATCCCCTCCGGGACAGGGGGATACCACGAGCAGTACTTC	CAWIPSGTGGYHEQYF
TRBJ2-7	15	many	TRBD2	TRBV20-1	TGCAGTGCCGGACTAGCGGTTATCCGCTCCTACGAGCAGTACTTC	CSAGLAVIRSYEQYF
TRBJ2-5	14	few	TRBD2	TRBV20-1	TGCAGTGCTAGGGGGACTAGCAGCCAAGAGACCCAGTACTTC	CSARGTSSQETQYF
TRBJ2-1	18	many	NA	TRBV4-3	TGCGCCAGCAGCCCATCCCCACCTAGCCAGGTCGGGTACAATGAGCAGTTCTTC	CASSPSPPSQVGYNEQFF
TRBJ2-6	14	many	NA	TRBV3-1	TGTGCCAGCAGCCGGAACTCTGGGGCCAACGTCCTGACTTTC	CASSRNSGANVLTF
TRBJ2-1	16	many	TRBD2	TRBV20-1	TGCAGTGCCGATAGCGGGGACTCCCCATCCTACAATGAGCAGTTCTTC	CSADSGDSPSYNEQFF
TRBJ2-2	17	NA	TRBD2	TRBV7-8	TGTGCCAGCAGCCCCAGGACTAGCGGGGGGGGAACCGGGGAGCTGTTTTTT	CASSPRTSGGGTGELFF
TRBJ2-3	15	NA	NA	TRBV11-2	TGTGCCAGCAGCCCGATTTTAAGCCACACAGATACGCAGTATTTT	CASSPILSHTDTQYF
TRBJ2-3	16	NA	TRBD2	TRBV20-1	TGCAGTGCTAGTCCCGCTCGGGCGGGGGGAACAGATACGCAGTATTTT	CSASPARAGGTDTQYF
TRBJ1-2	13	NA	NA	TRBV6-5	TGTGCCAGCAGTTTGGACTTGCGCTATGGCTACACCTTC	CASSLDLRYGYTF
TRBJ1-4	15	NA	NA	TRBV6-6	TGTGCCAGCAGTCCAGTTTCCCGGGCGAATGAAAAACGGTTTTTT	CASSPVSRANEKRFF
TRBJ1-3	14	NA	TRBD1	TRBV20-1	TGCAGTGCGAGGGACAGGGAATATGGAAACACCATATATTTT	CSARDREYGNTIYF
TRBJ1-4	13	few	NA	TRBV6-2/TRBV6-3	TGTGCCAGCAACCTATCCGGCCGGGAAAAACTGTTTTTT	CASNLSGREKLFF
TRBJ1-4	14	NA	TRBD1	TRBV2	TGTGCCAGCAGACCAGACAGGGTTAGAGAAAAACTGTTTTTT	CASRPDRVREKLFF
TRBJ1-2	15	few	TRBD1	TRBV11-2	TGTGCCAGCAGCTTCAGAGGACAGGGAAAAGTAGGCTACACCTTC	CASSFRGQGKVGYTF
TRBJ1-4	13	NA	NA	TRBV18	TGTGCCAGCTCACCACAACCCCAAGAAAAACTGTTTTTT	CASSPQPQEKLFF
TRBJ2-1	16	many	TRBD2	TRBV7-2	TGTGCCAGCAGCTTAGCGGGGCGGGGGGGAACCAATGAGCAGTTCTTC	CASSLAGRGGTNEQFF
TRBJ1-2	15	few	TRBD1	TRBV2	TGTGCCAGCAGTGATGAGGGACAGGGGGCGAAGGGCTACACCTTC	CASSDEGQGAKGYTF
TRBJ2-3	15	NA	TRBD2	TRBV7-8	TGTGCCAGCAGCTTAGAGGCTAGCGGGGGGGATACGCAGTATTTT	CASSLEASGGDTQYF